These 15 T cell receptor beta chains came from one sample sequenced in a study of Ad26.COV2.S vaccination and SARS-CoV-2 variants. Described treatment: roughly 19 received Ad26.COV2.S at low or high dose, single or two shots; several received placebo; per-sample allocation not given. Material that was analyzed had been drawn on day 63 after the first vaccine or placebo injection. TCRdb keeps only in-frame clones here, not all; method: immunoSEQ multiplex PCR. The repertoire has about 400,000 clones, around 91% of them found once; the top ten carry 1.9%. Specimen: peripheral blood, collected in a trial of Ad26.COV2.S vaccine versus placebo. The receptor set was obtained from a person between 18 and 59 years old who received the Ad26.COV2.S COVID-19 vaccine or a placebo.

This chain joins TRBV6-6 and TRBJ2-7; D may be TRBD1 or TRBD2 (5 bases each). V was shortened by 0 bases and J by 7 bases, with 13 bases between the two germline ends. The CDR3 has 14 amino acids. Germline values: CDR1 MNHNY, CDR2 SVGAGI (reference sequence). CDR3 bases: TGTGCCAGCAGTTACTCTCTGGGGACGGGGGAGCAGTACTTC. Protein product: CASSYSLGTGEQYF.

The chain employs TRBV9 and TRBJ2-5; D is perhaps TRBD2 (6 bases). V was shortened by 0 bases and J by 4 bases, with 7 bases between the two germline ends. The germline V gene has CDR1 SGDLS and CDR2 YYNGEE. The CDR3 spans 13 residues. CDR3 sequence reads: CASSVAGRETQYF. CDR3 in DNA: TGTGCCAGCAGCGTAGCCGGGAGAGAGACCCAGTACTTC.

This rearrangement joins TRBV18 to TRBJ2-1; D possibly corresponds to TRBD1 (5 bases). The V and J ends lost 2 bases and 6 bases respectively, with 17 bases between them. The CDR3 sequence is 16 residues long. CDR1 is KGHSH and CDR2 is LQKENI in the germline V gene. The CDR3, as DNA: TGTGCCAGCTCACCATTTCACAGGAAAGAGGCCAATGAGCAGTTCTTC. Translating gives CASSPFHRKEANEQFF.

The chain has TRBV12-1 and TRBJ1-3; the tabulated D call, TRBD1, remains unverified against the DNA. TRBV12-1 is a pseudogene segment. The CDR3 runs to 17 residues. For the CDR3, the DNA is TGTGCCGGCAACCCGGGACAGGGGATCTTTGGGGGAAACACCATATATTTT. Its protein product is CAGNPGQGIFGGNTIYF.

The chain uses TRBV30 and TRBJ2-1; D may be TRBD1 (6 bases). Germline CDR1 GTSNPN, CDR2 SVGIG (reference sequence). The CDR3 length is 15 residues. Deletions cut 5 bases from V and 9 bases from J, with 23 bases between. The CDR3 spells CAWGAGGVKQGEQFF. The CDR3, as DNA: TGTGCCTGGGGGGCCGGAGGAGTGAAACAGGGTGAGCAGTTCTTC.

V usage is TRBV30 and J usage is TRBJ2-6, with 7 bases identical to TRBD1. Germline V gives CDR1 GTSNPN, CDR2 SVGIG (reference sequence). The CDR3 totals 18 residues. Trimming cost V 3 bases and J 0 bases; bases outside gene matches: 11. DNA for the CDR3: TGTGCCTGGAGAGAGATGACAGGGAGATTCTCTGGGGCCAACGTCCTGACTTTC. The encoded protein is CAWREMTGRFSGANVLTF.

The V gene is TRBV6-5, the J gene TRBJ1-1; D might be TRBD1 (6 bases). The length of the CDR3 is 16 residues. V was shortened by 2 bases and J by 2 bases, with 15 bases between the two germline ends. Germline V gene lookup returns CDR1 MNHEY and CDR2 SVGAGI. CDR3 coding DNA: TGTGCCAGCAGTTACACGTACAGGGTCCTCAACACTGAAGCTTTCTTT. Translated: CASSYTYRVLNTEAFF.

This sequence joins TRBV18 and TRBJ1-2; D perhaps matches TRBD1 (5 bases). Germline loops: CDR1 KGHSH, CDR2 LQKENI. This CDR3 is 15 amino acids long. V was trimmed by 2 bases and J by 5 bases, leaving 15 bases between them. The CDR3 protein is CASSPGGPGGYGYTF. The CDR3 DNA reads TGTGCCAGCTCACCAGGGGGTCCGGGCGGATATGGCTACACCTTC.

The chain combines TRBV6-5 with TRBJ2-5, with D tentatively TRBD1 (5 bases). V lost 5 bases and J 5 bases, leaving 18 bases between the germline ends. Germline CDR1 reads MNHEY; CDR2 reads SVGAGI. This CDR3 contains 15 residues. The CDR3 sequence is CASSPLEGAVETQYF. The CDR3 DNA follows: TGTGCCAGCAGTCCCTTAGAAGGGGCCGTCGAGACCCAGTACTTC.

The chain couples TRBV19 to TRBJ1-2; D possibly corresponds to TRBD1 (5 bases). V was pared by 3 bases and J by 4 bases, with 15 bases between. This CDR3 is 15 amino acids long. CDR1 and CDR2 (germline): LNHDA, SQIVND (reference sequence). The CDR3 spells CASSMKGSQGYGYTF. CDR3 DNA sequence: TGTGCCAGTAGTATGAAGGGAAGTCAGGGCTATGGCTACACCTTC.

CDR3 sequence reads: CASSLARRGNQPQHF. The DNA for the CDR3 is TGTGCCAGCAGCTTAGCGCGGAGAGGCAATCAGCCCCAGCATTTT. The chain couples TRBV7-8 to TRBJ1-5; D is ambiguous. The ends were cut back, 0 bases at V and 2 bases at J, with 8 bases in the middle. The V gene's germline CDR1 is SGHVS and CDR2 FQNEAQ. This CDR3 spans 15 amino acids.

As to this clone: A much more abundant neighbour one base away suggests this may be a read error. The rearrangement uses TRBV2 and TRBJ1-2; D is undetermined. Deletions cut 4 bases from V and 2 bases from J, with 2 bases between. The V gene's germline CDR1 is SNHLY and CDR2 FYNNEI. The CDR3 sequence is 11 residues long. CDR3 amino acids: CASSGNYGYTF. DNA of the CDR3: TGTGCCAGCAGTGGAAACTATGGCTACACCTTC.

This clone was detected once. The rearrangement links TRBV15 to TRBJ1-2, with 11 bases matching TRBD1. The CDR3 sequence is 14 residues long. Looked up from germline, CDR1 is LNHNV and CDR2 is YYDKDF (reference sequence). V lost 3 bases, J lost 7 bases, and 4 bases stayed unmatched. The CDR3 bases are TGTGCCACCAGCAGGGACAGGGGGCAAGGTGGCTACACCTTC. Translation: CATSRDRGQGGYTF.

This clone was seen a single time. This chain connects TRBV19 to TRBJ1-2; D unresolved. V was shortened by 3 bases and J by 2 bases, with 10 bases between the two germline ends. Germline values: CDR1 LNHDA, CDR2 SQIVND (reference sequence). CDR3 length equals 14 residues. CDR3 protein: CASSMRRANYGYTF. Written as DNA, the CDR3 is TGTGCCAGTAGTATGCGGAGGGCCAACTATGGCTACACCTTC.

The chain has TRBV6-6 and TRBJ2-1, with TRBD2 identical over 9 bases. Trimming cost V 7 bases and J 6 bases; bases outside gene matches: 10. Germline-derived CDR1 and CDR2 are MNHNY and SVGAGI (reference sequence). The length of the CDR3 is 15 residues. The CDR3, as DNA: TGTGCCAGCACCAAGGGTAGCGGGAGTCTCAATGAGCAGTTCTTC. It specifies CASTKGSGSLNEQFF.